This is a list of T cell receptor beta chains from one sample in a study of regulatory T cells in long-lasting Graves disease. Via MiXCR, TCRdb re-called the multiplex PCR reads, giving one row per CDR3 protein. The table shows over 650,000 distinct CDR3 sequences, with approximately 31% occurring only once. Source: peripheral blood mononuclear cells (PBMCs), taken when the disease was refractory, from a patient treated with antithyroid drugs. These receptor sequences come from a female donor with Graves disease. Both conserved end residues are part of each CDR3. The D gene is left open where the match is weak. Clone size is given for some rows only: seen once, a few or many times, or a class if the clone is expanded.

>TRBJ2-3|-|-|TRBV20-1
CSAMIDTQYF
TGCAGTGCTATGATAGATACGCAGTATTTT
>TRBJ1-5|-|few|TRBV6-2/TRBV6-3
CASSYSQGWGNQPQHF
TGTGCCAGCAGTTACTCGCAGGGCTGGGGCAATCAGCCCCAGCATTTT
>TRBJ1-1|-|once|TRBV6-2/TRBV6-3
CASSTLDVSTEAFF
TGTGCCAGCAGTACTCTGGACGTTAGCACTGAAGCTTTCTTT
>TRBJ2-7|TRBD1|-|TRBV6-1
CASRDGQGRDEQYF
TGTGCCAGCAGGGACGGACAGGGGAGGGACGAGCAGTACTTC
>TRBJ2-1|TRBD1|-|TRBV6-1
CASSAGQGVGNEQFF
TGTGCCAGCAGTGCGGGACAGGGAGTGGGCAATGAGCAGTTCTTC
>TRBJ2-5|-|-|TRBV29-1
CSVEKGGQETQYF
TGCAGCGTTGAGAAAGGAGGGCAAGAGACCCAGTACTTC
>TRBJ1-1|-|-|TRBV6-2/TRBV6-3
CASSDGGYAEAFF
TGCGCCAGCAGTGACGGGGGTTACGCTGAAGCTTTCTTT
>TRBJ1-2|TRBD1|-|TRBV7-2
CASSYLPGQDDGYTF
TGTGCCAGCAGCTATCTCCCGGGACAGGATGATGGCTACACCTTC
>TRBJ1-5|-|-|TRBV5-4
CASSPSPYSNQPQHF
TGTGCCAGCAGCCCTTCCCCCTATAGCAATCAGCCCCAGCATTTT
>TRBJ2-7|-|-|TRBV9
CASRSGTDFSYEQYF
TGTGCCAGCCGGTCCGGAACGGATTTTTCCTACGAGCAGTACTTC
>TRBJ2-2|TRBD2|-|TRBV12-3/TRBV12-4
CASSFGLAGVGELFF
TGTGCCAGCAGTTTCGGACTAGCGGGAGTCGGGGAGCTGTTTTTT
>TRBJ1-2|-|-|TRBV29-1
CSVEGGYGEIYGYTF
TGCAGCGTTGAAGGGGGATACGGGGAAATCTATGGCTACACCTTC
>TRBJ2-7|-|-|TRBV29-1
CSVVRTDSYEQYF
TGCAGCGTCGTCAGGACAGATTCCTACGAGCAGTACTTC
>TRBJ1-1|-|-|TRBV20-1
CSASRGSNTEAFF
TGCAGTGCCTCTCGGGGATCTAACACTGAAGCTTTCTTT
>TRBJ1-2|-|few|TRBV29-1
CSVTGATGLDGYTF
TGCAGCGTGACCGGTGCGACAGGTCTCGATGGCTACACCTTC
>TRBJ1-5|TRBD1|-|TRBV20-1
CSARPWTGAMSNQPQHF
TGCAGTGCTAGACCTTGGACAGGGGCGATGAGCAATCAGCCCCAGCATTTT
>TRBJ1-6|-|-|TRBV10-2
CASRGSDNSPLHF
TGCGCCAGCAGGGGGAGCGATAATTCACCCCTCCACTTT
>TRBJ2-7|-|many|TRBV2
CASSGEDHSFYEQYF
TGTGCCAGCAGTGGGGAAGACCACTCCTTCTACGAGCAGTACTTC
>TRBJ2-7|-|-|TRBV27
CASSRQQGPEQYF
TGTGCCAGCAGTAGACAGCAGGGTCCGGAGCAGTACTTC
>TRBJ1-1|-|-|TRBV5-1
CASSFGSRGQNTEAFF
TGCGCCAGCAGCTTCGGTTCCAGGGGACAGAACACTGAAGCTTTCTTT
>TRBJ1-1|-|-|TRBV18
CASSPGVTTTEAFF
TGTGCCAGCTCACCAGGGGTAACGACCACTGAAGCTTTCTTT
>TRBJ2-5|TRBD2|-|TRBV11-2
CASRKPGRETQYF
TGTGCCAGCAGAAAACCCGGGAGGGAGACCCAGTACTTC
>TRBJ2-5|-|-|TRBV6-1
CASREGASGETQYF
TGTGCCAGCAGGGAGGGGGCCTCAGGGGAGACCCAGTACTTC
>TRBJ1-6|TRBD1|-|TRBV28
CASRGQLFVLHF
TGTGCCAGCAGGGGACAGCTATTCGTCCTCCACTTT
>TRBJ1-4|-|few|TRBV12-3/TRBV12-4
CASSLSGEVGEKLFF
TGTGCCAGCAGTTTATCTGGGGAGGTCGGTGAAAAACTGTTTTTT
>TRBJ2-7|-|-|TRBV6-2/TRBV6-3
CASTFEGYSYEQYF
TGTGCCAGCACCTTTGAAGGCTACTCCTACGAGCAGTACTTC
>TRBJ1-6|TRBD1|many|TRBV6-1
CASSLQGVGNSPLHF
TGTGCCAGCAGTCTACAGGGGGTTGGCAATTCACCCCTCCACTTT
>TRBJ1-2|TRBD1|-|TRBV29-1
CSARTGLGGYTF
TGCAGCGCAAGGACAGGGTTAGGTGGCTACACCTTC